The clone carrying this T cell receptor (beta chain) was detected once. This CDR3 has 13 residues. Germline V lookup: CDR1 SNHLY, CDR2 FYNNEI. Trimming stripped 8 bases from V and 0 bases from J, with 7 bases between. These data come from a study of blood T cell repertoires in COVID-19. Profiling relied on immunoSEQ multiplex PCR, and the TCRdb table lists in-frame clones only, not all of them. The repertoire has approximately 88,000 clones, 78% of them found once; the top ten carry approximately 6%. This rearrangement joins TRBV2 to TRBJ1-4; no reliable D call. Sample: peripheral blood. This TCR derives from a man between 65 and 85 years old with COVID-19, enrolled during active disease. The CDR3 reads CASHYTTNEKLFF. The DNA for the CDR3 is TGTGCCAGCCATTACACAACTAATGAAAAACTGTTTTTT.